The clone carrying this T cell receptor beta chain showed up just a few times. Its antigen is unknown. Libraries for TCR beta were made by quantitative 5'-RACE with molecular barcodes. TCRdb reprocessed the 5' RACE reads with MiXCR, giving one entry per CDR3 protein. The table shows 650,000 to 800,000 distinct CDR3 sequences, with 15% to 20% occurring only once. The data stem from a study of CD8 T cells in ankylosing spondylitis. Study-wide results and limits: It appeared that ankylosing spondylitis blood was characterized by a TCR beta motif of seven or eight highly homologous variants.

Germline CDR1 and CDR2: MDHEN and SYDVKM. The J segment lost 4 bases and the V segment lost 2 bases, leaving 14 bases of the junction unmatched. The CDR3 spans 17 residues. The sample taken for sequencing was blood, either unsorted or a sorted T cell fraction (not recorded which). The rearrangement links TRBV28 to TRBJ2-7; 7 bases fit TRBD1. The receptor comes from a male donor with ankylosing spondylitis. The CDR3 loop is CASSLPERQGLGYEQYF. DNA for the CDR3: TGTGCCAGCAGTTTACCGGAGAGACAGGGTCTAGGGTACGAGCAGTACTTC. Full variable domain (rest looked up from reference TRBV28 and TRBJ2-7): DVKVTQSSRYLVKRTGEKVFLECVQDMDHENMFWYRQDPGLGLRLIYFSYDVKMKEKGDIPEGYSVSREKKERFSLILESASTNQTSMYLCASSLPERQGLGYEQYFGPGTRLTVT.